The next 22 T cell receptor beta chains were all read from a single sample in a study of identical twins. TCRdb independently ran MiXCR on the 5' RACE reads; one entry per CDR3 protein. This sample has about 730,000 distinct CDR3 sequences, with around 21% found just once. These data also featured in a second study, about T cells expressing NK-cell markers.

The sample taken for sequencing was PBMCs. Source of these receptors: a young woman in good health.

This clonotype was detected ten times or more. CDR3 DNA: TGCGCCAGCAGCTTGGAGGTGGGGACTGAAGCTTTCTTT. Translating it yields CASSLEVGTEAFF. The V call is TRBV5-1, the J call TRBJ1-1; no firm D call. Per the germline V gene, CDR1 is SGHRS and CDR2 is YFSETQ. With 0 bases removed from V and 5 bases from J, the gap between germline ends came to 8 bases. The CDR3 length is 13 residues.

This clonotype was observed a handful of times. The chain couples TRBV6-5 to TRBJ2-5, with D maybe TRBD1 (6 bases). Germline V gene data show CDR1 as MNHEY and CDR2 as SVGAGI. The CDR3 spans 16 residues. V lost 2 bases and J 3 bases, leaving 16 bases between the germline ends. This CDR3 reads CASSYAPGQGKETQYF. CDR3 bases: TGTGCCAGCAGTTACGCTCCAGGGCAGGGGAAAGAGACCCAGTACTTC.

The table lists this clonotype with many counts. The V gene is TRBV12-3 or TRBV12-4, the J gene TRBJ1-5; no reliable D call. Between the trimmed V and J ends, which lost 10 bases and 8 bases, there was a span of 12 bases. The CDR3 consists of 11 residues. The DNA for the CDR3 is TGTGCCACCGAGGAGGGAAAGCCCCAGCATTTT. Its protein is CATEEGKPQHF.

Remarks on this clonotype: A read error may produce the germline difference seen at one junction end. V is TRBV27 and J is TRBJ2-7; tentatively, D is TRBD2 (6 bases). The germline V gene has CDR1 MNHEY and CDR2 SMNVEV (reference sequence). The CDR3 is made up of 15 amino acids. The CDR3 sequence: CASSTTGTVSHEQYF. The DNA of the CDR3 is TGTGCCAGCAGTACAACTGGGACTGTCTCCCACGAGCAGTACTTC.

This clonotype turned up a few times. This chain uses TRBV2 with TRBJ2-2; no reliable D call. Between the trimmed V and J ends, which lost 0 bases and 3 bases, there was a span of 11 bases. Germline V lookup: CDR1 SNHLY, CDR2 FYNNEI. This CDR3 spans 16 amino acids. CDR3 DNA sequence: TGTGCCAGCAGTGAAGCGCAAGGGCCCTACACCGGGGAGCTGTTTTTT. Amino acid sequence: CASSEAQGPYTGELFF.

This clonotype occurred once. The chain recombines TRBV6-2 or TRBV6-3 with TRBJ2-7; D unresolved. Germline lookup yields CDR1 MNHEY and CDR2 SVGEGT. V lost 5 bases and J 1 base, leaving 9 bases between the germline ends. The CDR3 extends over 13 amino acids. The CDR3 sequence is CASSGVRSYEQYF. CDR3 nucleotides: TGTGCCAGCAGTGGGGTGCGGTCCTACGAGCAGTACTTC.

This chain uses TRBV12-3 or TRBV12-4 with TRBJ2-3; D remains unclear. The CDR3 contains 15 residues. V was shortened by 6 bases and J by 3 bases, with 16 bases between the two germline ends. This CDR3 is CASRLLGVGTDTQYF. The DNA for the CDR3 is TGTGCCAGCAGGCTTCTAGGAGTAGGGACAGATACGCAGTATTTT.

This clonotype was found many times. The genes are TRBV6-1 and TRBJ1-5; D not certain. Germline values: CDR1 MNHNS, CDR2 SASEGT. The CDR3 runs 13 residues. The germline V and J ends were trimmed by 9 bases and 1 base, with 10 bases remaining between them. CDR3 region: CASMTESNQPQHF. DNA of the CDR3: TGTGCCAGTATGACGGAGAGCAATCAGCCCCAGCATTTT.

The genes are TRBV20-1 and TRBJ2-5; D uncertain. V shed 1 base and J shed 5 bases, with 14 bases lying between them. Germline V gene data show CDR1 as DFQATT and CDR2 as SNEGSKA (reference sequence). The CDR3 consists of 14 residues. The CDR3: CSARAFSRWETQYF. CDR3 in DNA: TGCAGTGCTAGAGCTTTTTCTAGATGGGAGACCCAGTACTTC.

This clonotype was counted a few times. V and J are TRBV20-1 and TRBJ2-2; unclear D gene. Trimming pared 6 bases from V and 6 bases from J, leaving 17 bases between. Germline values: CDR1 DFQATT, CDR2 SNEGSKA (reference sequence). The CDR3 extends over 14 amino acids. The CDR3 sequence: CSAARSSEAGELFF. The CDR3, as DNA: TGCAGTGCCGCTCGCTCCAGCGAGGCCGGGGAGCTGTTTTTT.

In its sample, this clonotype was seen many times. The CDR3 is CASSFSGAMGYTF. The CDR3 region has the DNA TGTGCCAGCAGTTTCTCAGGCGCGATGGGCTACACCTTC. V gene TRBV12-3 or TRBV12-4 combines with J gene TRBJ1-2; D is unclear. The CDR3 runs to 13 residues. V was cut by 3 bases and J by 8 bases, with 13 bases left in between.

There are a few counts of this clonotype. The chain links TRBV6-8 to TRBJ2-4; TRBD1 agrees at 9 bases. This CDR3 contains 14 residues. Germline values: CDR1 MNHGY, CDR2 SAAAGT. The ends lost 7 bases at V and 6 bases at J; junction bases unmatched: 7. DNA of the CDR3: TGTGCCAGCAACCCCGCGGGACAGGGAAACATTCAGTACTTC. This gives the protein CASNPAGQGNIQYF.

The chain carries TRBV6-1 and TRBJ2-7; D may be TRBD1 or TRBD2 (5 bases each). CDR1 and CDR2 from the germline V gene are MNHNS and SASEGT. V gave up 5 bases and J gave up 0 bases, with 11 bases separating them. This CDR3 comprises 14 residues. This CDR3 reads CASSPGRISYEQYF. CDR3 DNA sequence: TGTGCCAGCAGTCCGGGACGGATCTCCTACGAGCAGTACTTC.

At least ten counts were recorded for this clonotype. The chain recombines TRBV18 with TRBJ2-7; 12 nucleotides line up with TRBD2. This CDR3 is 15 amino acids long. Germline V gene sequence: CDR1 KGHSH, CDR2 LQKENI. Trimming removed 3 bases from V and 2 bases from J; junction bases left unmatched: 2. CDR3 protein: CASSPRLAGAYEQYF. The CDR3 DNA reads TGTGCCAGCTCACCCCGACTAGCGGGGGCCTACGAGCAGTACTTC.

This clonotype was found a few times. V usage is TRBV20-1 and J usage is TRBJ2-7; 7 bases agree with TRBD1. CDR1 and CDR2 from the germline V gene are DFQATT and SNEGSKA (reference sequence). The J segment lost 3 bases and the V segment lost 3 bases, leaving 5 bases of the junction unmatched. CDR3 length equals 13 residues. The CDR3 protein is CSASLGQFYEQYF. The CDR3 nucleotides read TGCAGTGCTAGTCTGGGACAGTTCTACGAGCAGTACTTC.

There are a few counts of this clonotype. The rearrangement links TRBV12-3 or TRBV12-4 to TRBJ2-7, with D possibly TRBD1 on 5 matching bases. V was shortened by 6 bases and J by 5 bases, with 23 bases between the two germline ends. The CDR3 spans 16 residues. The CDR3 spells CASSPPHRGRKHEQYF. The CDR3 nucleotides are TGTGCCAGCAGCCCTCCCCATAGGGGAAGGAAGCACGAGCAGTACTTC.

This clonotype has only a few counts. The chain couples TRBV5-1 to TRBJ2-3; possibly TRBD1 for D (6 bases). The germline CDR1 and CDR2 sequences are SGHRS and YFSETQ. V lost 0 bases and J 2 bases, leaving 10 bases between the germline ends. This CDR3 contains 15 residues. The CDR3 region is CASSLDRALTDTQYF. Here the CDR3 DNA reads TGCGCCAGCAGCTTGGACAGGGCACTCACAGATACGCAGTATTTT. The whole variable domain, remainder taken from reference TRBV5-1 and TRBJ2-3, is KAGVTQTPRYLIKTRGQQVTLSCSPISGHRSVSWYQQTPGQGLQFLFEYFSETQRNKGNFPGRFSGRQFSNSRSEMNVSTLELGDSALYLCASSLDRALTDTQYFGPGTRLTVL.

This clonotype was counted ten times or more. This chain joins TRBV5-7 and TRBJ2-7; no reliable D call. TRBV5-7 is noted as an ORF with a role that remains uncertain. V was trimmed by 4 bases and J by 4 bases, leaving 18 bases between them. The CDR3 has 15 residues. The CDR3 loop is CASSPDEEAPYEQYF. As DNA, the CDR3 is TGTGCCAGCAGCCCCGACGAGGAAGCCCCTTACGAGCAGTACTTC.

V and J are TRBV5-1 and TRBJ2-5; 13 positions agree with TRBD2. Germline V CDR1 and CDR2: SGHRS, YFSETQ. V dropped 4 bases and J dropped 2; count of bases not matched to a gene: 5. This CDR3 comprises 16 residues. The chain's CDR3 is CASSDTLAGGQETQYF. For the CDR3, the DNA is TGCGCCAGCAGCGACACACTAGCGGGGGGGCAAGAGACCCAGTACTTC. Full variable domain (missing parts from reference TRBV5-1 and TRBJ2-5): KAGVTQTPRYLIKTRGQQVTLSCSPISGHRSVSWYQQTPGQGLQFLFEYFSETQRNKGNFPGRFSGRQFSNSRSEMNVSTLELGDSALYLCASSDTLAGGQETQYFGPGTRLLVL.

V gene TRBV12-3 or TRBV12-4 combines with J gene TRBJ2-1, with D maybe TRBD2 (6 bases). The CDR3 loop spans 15 amino acids. Trimming took 7 bases from V and 2 from J, leaving 15 bases between them. CDR3 sequence: CASTQSGQTYNEQFF. CDR3 nucleotides: TGTGCCAGCACCCAAAGCGGGCAGACCTACAATGAGCAGTTCTTC.

The chain uses TRBV29-1 and TRBJ2-5; D perhaps matches TRBD1 (5 bases). The CDR3 totals 16 residues. Germline loops: CDR1 SQVTM, CDR2 ANQGSEA. Trimming stripped 0 bases from V and 1 base from J, with 15 bases between. The CDR3 bases are TGCAGCGTTGAAGATTGGGGCTTGACGACCCAAGAGACCCAGTACTTC. It encodes CSVEDWGLTTQETQYF.

The chain combines TRBV7-6 with TRBJ2-1, with D tentatively TRBD2 (6 bases). The CDR3 totals 15 residues. Germline CDR1 and CDR2: SGHVS and FNYEAQ. V lost 5 bases, J lost 5 bases, and 16 bases lay in between. Here the CDR3 reads CASSATSLFNNEQFF. The CDR3 DNA reads TGTGCCAGCAGCGCGACTAGTCTCTTCAACAATGAGCAGTTCTTC.